This TCR beta chain comes out of a study of cytomegalovirus exposure and HLA in healthy donors. Study-wide results and limits: Presence/absence analyses rested on an assumption that sequencing depth was roughly uniform across donors.

Trimming removed 4 bases from V and 8 bases from J; junction bases left unmatched: 7. Germline assignment: CDR1 SGHTA and CDR2 FQGTGA. The CDR3 is 14 residues long. The PCR was carried out with 60 Vbeta primers and 13 Jbeta primers. Data came from immunoSEQ multiplex PCR; TCRdb stores just in-frame clones and leaves some out. The data contain around 67,000 clones, about 68% of them singletons. As concerns this clone: The antigen is not known. This sample includes further DNA sequences coding for the same CDR3.

The chain uses TRBV7-3 and TRBJ2-2, with 7 bases matching TRBD1. Sequenced sample: PBMCs. The clonotype comes from a woman aged 30 to 39 in good health and CMV-seropositive. The CDR3 DNA is TGTGCCAGCAGCTCTCGTGACAGGGTTGGGGAGCTGTTTTTT. This encodes CASSSRDRVGELFF.